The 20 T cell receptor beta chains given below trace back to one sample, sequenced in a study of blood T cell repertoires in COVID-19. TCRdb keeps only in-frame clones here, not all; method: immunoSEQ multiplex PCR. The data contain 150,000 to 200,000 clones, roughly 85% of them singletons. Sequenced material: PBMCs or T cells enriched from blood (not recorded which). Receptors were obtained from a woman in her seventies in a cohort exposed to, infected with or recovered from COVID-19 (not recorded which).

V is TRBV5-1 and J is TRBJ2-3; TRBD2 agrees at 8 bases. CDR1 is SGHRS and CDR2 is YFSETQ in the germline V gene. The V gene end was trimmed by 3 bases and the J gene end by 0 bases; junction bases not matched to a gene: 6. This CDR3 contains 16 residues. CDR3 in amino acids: CASSSQAGASTDTQYF. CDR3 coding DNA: TGCGCCAGCAGCTCCCAAGCGGGGGCTAGCACAGATACGCAGTATTTT.

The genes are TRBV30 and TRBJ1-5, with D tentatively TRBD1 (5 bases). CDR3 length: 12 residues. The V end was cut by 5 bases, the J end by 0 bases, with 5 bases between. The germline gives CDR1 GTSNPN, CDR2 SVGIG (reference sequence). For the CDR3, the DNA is TGTGCCTGGGGACATAGCAATCAGCCCCAGCATTTT. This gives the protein CAWGHSNQPQHF.

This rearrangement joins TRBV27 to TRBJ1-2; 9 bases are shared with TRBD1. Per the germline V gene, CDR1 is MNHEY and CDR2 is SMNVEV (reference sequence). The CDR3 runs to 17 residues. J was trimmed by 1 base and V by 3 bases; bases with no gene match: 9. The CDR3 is CASSFTSPGQGNYGYTF. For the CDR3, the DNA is TGTGCCAGCAGTTTTACCTCCCCGGGACAGGGTAACTATGGCTACACCTTC.

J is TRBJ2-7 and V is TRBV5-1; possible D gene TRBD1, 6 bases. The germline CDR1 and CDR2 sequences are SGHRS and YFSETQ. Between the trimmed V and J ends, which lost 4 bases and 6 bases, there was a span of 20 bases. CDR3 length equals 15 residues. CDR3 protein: CASSPQAQGTGEQYF. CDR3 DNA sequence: TGCGCCAGCAGCCCTCAGGCACAGGGCACGGGCGAGCAGTACTTC.

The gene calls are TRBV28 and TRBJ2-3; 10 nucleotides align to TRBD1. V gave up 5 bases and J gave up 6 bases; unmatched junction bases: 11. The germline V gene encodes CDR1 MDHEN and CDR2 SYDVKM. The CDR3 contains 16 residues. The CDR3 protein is CASSPIGTGVSDTQYF. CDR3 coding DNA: TGTGCCAGCAGTCCGATTGGGACAGGGGTGTCGGATACGCAGTATTTT.

CDR3 sequence (DNA): TGTGCCAGCAGCTTGATTTGGGACACCAGATACGAGCAGTACTTC. Its translation is CASSLIWDTRYEQYF. The chain joins TRBV11-3 to TRBJ2-7; D possibly corresponds to TRBD1 (6 bases). In germline, CDR1 is SGHNT, CDR2 YENEEA. The V gene lost 3 bases and the J gene lost 4 bases, with 16 bases spanning the gap. The CDR3 is made up of 15 amino acids. Full variable domain (outside the CDR3, taken from reference TRBV11-3 and TRBJ2-7): EAGVVQSPRYKIIEKKQPVAFWCNPISGHNTLYWYLQNLGQGPELLIRYENEEAVDDSQLPKDRFSAERLKGVDSTLKIQPAELGDSAVYLCASSLIWDTRYEQYFGPGTRLTVT.

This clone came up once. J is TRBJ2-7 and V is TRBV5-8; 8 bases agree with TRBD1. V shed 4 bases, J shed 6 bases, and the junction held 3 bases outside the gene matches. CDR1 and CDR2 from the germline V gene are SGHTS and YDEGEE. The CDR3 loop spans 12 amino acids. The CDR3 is CASSIDRGEQYF. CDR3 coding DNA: TGTGCCAGCAGCATCGACAGGGGCGAGCAGTACTTC.

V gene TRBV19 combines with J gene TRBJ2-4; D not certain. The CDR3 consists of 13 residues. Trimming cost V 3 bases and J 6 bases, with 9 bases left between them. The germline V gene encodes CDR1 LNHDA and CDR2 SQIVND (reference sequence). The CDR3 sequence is CASSISLGNIQYF. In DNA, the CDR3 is TGTGCCAGTAGTATCTCCCTAGGAAACATTCAGTACTTC.

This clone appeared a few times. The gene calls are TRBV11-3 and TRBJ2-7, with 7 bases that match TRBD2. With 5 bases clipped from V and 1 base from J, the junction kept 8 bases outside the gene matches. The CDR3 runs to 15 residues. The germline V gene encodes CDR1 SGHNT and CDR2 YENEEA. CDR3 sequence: CASSRETSASYEQYF. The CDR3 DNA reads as TGTGCCAGCAGCAGAGAAACTAGCGCTTCCTACGAGCAGTACTTC.

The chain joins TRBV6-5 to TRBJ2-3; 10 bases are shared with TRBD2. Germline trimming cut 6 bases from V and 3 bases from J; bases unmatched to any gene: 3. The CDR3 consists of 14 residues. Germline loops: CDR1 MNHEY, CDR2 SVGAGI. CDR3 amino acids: CASRETSGTDTQYF. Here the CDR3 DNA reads TGTGCCAGCAGGGAGACTAGCGGGACAGATACGCAGTATTTT.

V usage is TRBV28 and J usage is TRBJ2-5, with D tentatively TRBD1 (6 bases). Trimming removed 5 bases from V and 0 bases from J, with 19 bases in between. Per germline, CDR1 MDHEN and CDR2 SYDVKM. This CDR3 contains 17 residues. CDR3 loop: CASSRIQGSGHQETQYF. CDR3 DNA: TGTGCCAGCAGTCGGATACAGGGTTCCGGCCACCAAGAGACCCAGTACTTC.

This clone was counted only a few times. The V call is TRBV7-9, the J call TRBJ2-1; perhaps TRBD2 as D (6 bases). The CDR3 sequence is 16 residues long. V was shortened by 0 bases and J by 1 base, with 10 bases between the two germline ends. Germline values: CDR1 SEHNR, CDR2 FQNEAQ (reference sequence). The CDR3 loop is CASSLAGGASYNEQFF. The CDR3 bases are TGTGCCAGCAGCTTAGCGGGCGGGGCATCCTACAATGAGCAGTTCTTC.

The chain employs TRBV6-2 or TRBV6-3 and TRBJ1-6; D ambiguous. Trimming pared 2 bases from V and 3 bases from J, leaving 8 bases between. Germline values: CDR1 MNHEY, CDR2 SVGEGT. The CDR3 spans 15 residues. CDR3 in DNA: TGTGCCAGCAGTTACGAGGGCAGCTATAATTCACCCCTCCACTTT. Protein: CASSYEGSYNSPLHF.

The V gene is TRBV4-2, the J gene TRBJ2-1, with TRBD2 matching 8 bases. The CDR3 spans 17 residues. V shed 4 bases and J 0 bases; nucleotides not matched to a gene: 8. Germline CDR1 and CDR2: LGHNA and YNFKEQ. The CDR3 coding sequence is TGTGCCAGCAGCCGATCGATAGCGGGAAGCTCCTACAATGAGCAGTTCTTC. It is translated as CASSRSIAGSSYNEQFF.

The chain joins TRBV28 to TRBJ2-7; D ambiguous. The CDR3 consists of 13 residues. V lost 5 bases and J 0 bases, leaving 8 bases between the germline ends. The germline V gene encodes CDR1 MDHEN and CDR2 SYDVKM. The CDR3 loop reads CASSRHVSYEQYF. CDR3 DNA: TGTGCCAGCAGTCGACACGTCTCCTACGAGCAGTACTTC.

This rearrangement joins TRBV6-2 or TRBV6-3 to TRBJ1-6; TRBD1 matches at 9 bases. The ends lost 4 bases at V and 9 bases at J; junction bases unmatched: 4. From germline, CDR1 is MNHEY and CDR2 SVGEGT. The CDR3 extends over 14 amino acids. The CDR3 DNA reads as TGTGCCAGCAGTTTCCGACAGGGGGTTTCACCCCTCCACTTT. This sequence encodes CASSFRQGVSPLHF.

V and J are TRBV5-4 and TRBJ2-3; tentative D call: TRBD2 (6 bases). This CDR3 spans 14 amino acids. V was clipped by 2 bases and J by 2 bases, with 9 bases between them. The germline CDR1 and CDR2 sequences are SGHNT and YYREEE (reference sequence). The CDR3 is CASSFSGFTDTQYF. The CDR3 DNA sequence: TGTGCCAGCAGCTTTAGCGGTTTCACAGATACGCAGTATTTT. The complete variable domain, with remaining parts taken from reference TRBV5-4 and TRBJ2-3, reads ETGVTQSPTHLIKTRGQQVTLRCSSQSGHNTVSWYQQALGQGPQFIFQYYREEENGRGNFPPRFSGLQFPNYSSELNVNALELDDSALYLCASSFSGFTDTQYFGPGTRLTVL.

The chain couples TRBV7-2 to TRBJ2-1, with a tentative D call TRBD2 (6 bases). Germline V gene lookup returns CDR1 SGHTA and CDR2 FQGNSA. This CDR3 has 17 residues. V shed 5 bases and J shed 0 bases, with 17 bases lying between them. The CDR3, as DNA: TGTGCCAGCAGCAAACGGGGAGCGGACTACTCCTACAATGAGCAGTTCTTC. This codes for CASSKRGADYSYNEQFF.

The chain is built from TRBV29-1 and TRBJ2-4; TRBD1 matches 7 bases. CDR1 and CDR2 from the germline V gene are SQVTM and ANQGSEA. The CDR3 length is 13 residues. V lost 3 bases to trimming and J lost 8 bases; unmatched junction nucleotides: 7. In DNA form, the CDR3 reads TGCAGCGTTGAGGCAGGGGGTGGGGACATTCAGTACTTC. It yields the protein CSVEAGGGDIQYF.

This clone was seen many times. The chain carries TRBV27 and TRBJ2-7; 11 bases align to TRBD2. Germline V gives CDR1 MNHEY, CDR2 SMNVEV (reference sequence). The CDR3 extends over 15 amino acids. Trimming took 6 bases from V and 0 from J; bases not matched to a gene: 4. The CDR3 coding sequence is TGTGCCAGCAGGACTAGCGGGATGAGCTCCTACGAGCAGTACTTC. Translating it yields CASRTSGMSSYEQYF.